The T cell receptor beta chain under discussion was sequenced for a study of early T cells in non-severe SARS-CoV-2 infection. The CDR3 has 14 amino acids. The ends lost 3 bases at V and 3 bases at J; junction bases unmatched: 3. CDR1 and CDR2 (germline): MNHEY, SMNVEV (reference sequence). A single record per CDR3 protein comes from TCRdb applying MiXCR to the 5' RACE reads. The table records some 61,000 distinct CDR3 sequences, over 9.5% of them present only once. The gene calls are TRBV27 and TRBJ1-1; 8 nucleotides line up with TRBD1. Sequencing was performed on whole blood. This clonotype was obtained from an adult who was a healthcare worker with PCR-confirmed SARS-CoV-2 infection or an uninfected control (not recorded which). The CDR3 sequence is CASSFRQGYTEAFF. CDR3 coding DNA: TGTGCCAGCAGTTTCCGACAGGGGTACACTGAAGCTTTCTTT.